This T cell receptor beta chain was found in a study of CD8+ T cells in alopecia areata. As for the study in general: Patients given treatment had severity scored by the percentage of scalp area affected.

General study points: There were also resident alphabeta T cells of normal skin sequenced in scalp samples.

Following extraction, RNA underwent reverse transcription to cDNA, which served as the sequencing template. Generated by immunoSEQ multiplex PCR, the TCRdb table keeps only in-frame clones and is missing some. The sample lists about 5,900 clones; 63% were seen once. Treatment: oral pan-JAK inhibitor, 5-10 mg twice daily. Lesional scalp tissue (obtained by punch biopsy) and peripheral blood were collected from alopecia areata patients. As concerns this clone: Antigen specificity is unknown.

This CDR3 is 16 amino acids long. The V gene end was trimmed by 4 bases and the J gene end by 3 bases; junction bases not matched to a gene: 5. Germline lookup yields CDR1 MNHEY and CDR2 SVGAGI. The specimen comprised skin, sampled between weeks 30 and 35, from a patient treated with tofacitinib. The TCR comes from a human donor with alopecia areata. The chain joins TRBV6-5 to TRBJ2-1, with TRBD1 identical over 11 bases. In nucleotides, the CDR3 is TGTGCCAGCAGTTCGACGGGGACAGGGGGCTACAATGAGCAGTTCTTC. Translating it yields CASSSTGTGGYNEQFF.